The rows below give T cell receptor beta chains drawn from one sample of a study of blood T cell repertoires in COVID-19. Sequencing used immunoSEQ multiplex PCR; TCRdb keeps in-frame clones, though not all of them. This sample has roughly 170,000 clones, with roughly 80% found just once. Sample: peripheral blood. The receptors shown here come from a human donor in a cohort sampled during active COVID-19. Both conserved end residues are trimmed from each CDR3. Fields, in order: V gene, CDR3 length, D gene, J gene, CDR3 protein. The D gene is left open where the match is weak.

>TRBV9|15|TRBD1|TRBJ2-6
ASSPGQGGVGANVLT
>TRBV11-2|16|NA|TRBJ1-3
ASSPPNADTYSGNTIY
>TRBV6-6|14|NA|TRBJ2-1
ASSYSIQRQNNEQF
>TRBV7-9|13|NA|TRBJ2-1
ASSSGLPSYNEQF
>TRBV12-3/TRBV12-4|11|TRBD1|TRBJ2-5
ASRQGARETQY
>TRBV2|10|TRBD1|TRBJ1-2
ASSPQGLGYT
>TRBV19|11|TRBD1|TRBJ1-2
ASSTDRVRGYT
>TRBV27|11|NA|TRBJ2-1
ASRNRNWDEQF
>TRBV4-1|14|NA|TRBJ2-6
ASSQDRSSGANVLT
>TRBV9|12|TRBD1|TRBJ1-5
ASSPGQGNQPQH
>TRBV30|14|NA|TRBJ2-2
AWQGDFSVNTGELF
>TRBV3-1/TRBV3-2|14|NA|TRBJ1-1
ASSQGAGAWGTEAF
>TRBV7-9|14|NA|TRBJ1-2
ASSLGVGRGNYGYT
>TRBV5-1|13|TRBD1|TRBJ2-7
ASSQSTGDAYEQY
>TRBV5-6|13|TRBD1|TRBJ1-5
ASSPWTGGGQPQH
>TRBV27|11|TRBD1|TRBJ1-1
ASRTGGLAEAF
>TRBV5-1|11|NA|TRBJ1-1
ASSLDFASEAF
>TRBV7-3|11|NA|TRBJ2-2
ASRTGNTGELF
>TRBV7-2|12|NA|TRBJ2-7
ASSLDPLSYEQY
>TRBV27|12|TRBD1|TRBJ2-5
ASSRDRVQETQY
>TRBV5-1|14|TRBD1|TRBJ1-1
ASSRQGFPLNTEAF
>TRBV19|13|TRBD1|TRBJ2-2
ASSPGTGEGGELF
>TRBV5-1|13|TRBD1|TRBJ1-5
ASSTTGGANQPQH
>TRBV5-4|10|NA|TRBJ1-2
ASSPVGDYYT
>TRBV5-8|12|TRBD1|TRBJ2-1
ASSRRQGYNEQF
>TRBV25-1|11|NA|TRBJ1-1
ASISTLAAEAF
>TRBV29-1|12|NA|TRBJ2-5
SVVRRGSQETQY
>TRBV18|12|NA|TRBJ1-1
ASLTRDMNTEAF
>TRBV7-6|13|NA|TRBJ2-7
ASSLSSTGSYEQY
>TRBV27|14|TRBD2|TRBJ2-1
ASSLSKGLGPNEQF
>TRBV3-1/TRBV3-2|18|NA|TRBJ1-1
ASSQAPFRGERGRNTEAF
>TRBV27|12|TRBD2|TRBJ2-3
ASSLGTSGHTQY
>TRBV9|14|NA|TRBJ2-2
ASNPSGVPSTGELF
>TRBV19|12|NA|TRBJ1-1
ASSFQGQTTEAF
>TRBV9|14|NA|TRBJ2-3
ASSVDIGGPSDTQY
>TRBV10-1|11|NA|TRBJ2-3
ASSSYRADTQY
>TRBV5-1|12|TRBD1|TRBJ2-7
ASSLGDRSYEQY
>TRBV2|14|NA|TRBJ1-1
ASSESRQSMNTEAF
>TRBV27|12|TRBD1|TRBJ1-2
ASRSAGQGVSYT
>TRBV18|11|NA|TRBJ2-2
ASSPGSTGELF
>TRBV11-2|13|NA|TRBJ1-1
ASSLVVGVDTEAF
>TRBV11-2|13|NA|TRBJ2-7
ASSLDPTGVHEQY
>TRBV3-1/TRBV3-2|13|NA|TRBJ2-2
ASSQGRGNTGELF
>TRBV19|15|NA|TRBJ1-4
ASCGGSQPGKNEKLF
>TRBV2|13|NA|TRBJ2-3
ASRVLVSPSDTQY
>TRBV19|13|TRBD1|TRBJ1-5
ASSQQGTSNQPQH
>TRBV7-8|11|TRBD1|TRBJ1-2
ASSPGTGYGYT
>TRBV19|12|TRBD1|TRBJ1-2
ASQGGQANYGYT
>TRBV28|13|NA|TRBJ2-3
ASSPPDSRTDTQY
>TRBV4-2|16|TRBD1|TRBJ1-4
ASSQDRGTQGAGEKLF
>TRBV25-1|14|TRBD1|TRBJ2-4
ASSESGGPAKNIQY
>TRBV10-3|10|NA|TRBJ1-2
AISDRYGGYT
>TRBV5-5|10|NA|TRBJ2-7
ASSWASYEQY
>TRBV5-1|13|NA|TRBJ1-1
ASSPLQGMNTEAF